This T cell receptor beta chain was documented in a study of shared clonotypes between healthy human individuals. General study results and limits: Non-shared clonotypes had lower generation probabilities than those shared by all four donors. Estimated clonotype richness was generally higher in naive than memory subsets.

In replicate PCRs of sorted subsets, roughly 200 ng DNA, tens of thousands of T cell genomes, was used. Repertoires were generated with immunoSEQ multiplex PCR, while TCRdb's copy carries only in-frame clones and drops some. In the table there are roughly 320,000 clones, around 86% of which are singletons. This clone appeared once. Its antigen is unknown. Per the germline V gene, CDR1 is MGHRA and CDR2 is YSYEKL. The CDR3 consists of 14 residues. Trimming removed 1 base from V and 3 bases from J, with 9 bases in between. This rearrangement joins TRBV4-1 to TRBJ1-1, with D maybe TRBD1 (5 bases). The source material was memory CD8+ T cells sorted from blood. Subset reported: CD45RO+ cells pooled with CCR7-negative TemRA cells. The sequence came from a man aged 18 to 29 in good health. CDR3 coding DNA: TGCGCCAGCAGCCAAGGGGGGGAGGACACTGAAGCTTTCTTT. The encoded protein is CASSQGGEDTEAFF.